The subject of this entry is one T cell receptor (beta chain). What it binds is not known. The sample belongs to a study of cytomegalovirus exposure and HLA in healthy donors. The overall study: As released early, the data held 80 million to 90 million unique TCRs from HLA-typed donors.

Study-wide results and caveats: Rare sequences made up most TCRs, while some public TCRs were found in many donors. It was 150 to 200 TCR beta chains that were listed as cytomegalovirus-associated.

V lost 5 bases to trimming and J lost 6 bases, with 23 bases between them. The germline CDR1 and CDR2 sequences are SGHTA and FQGNSA. There are 16 residues in the CDR3. Researchers ran the PCR with 60 Vbeta and 13 Jbeta primers. Assay: immunoSEQ multiplex PCR; the TCRdb copy retains only in-frame clones and omits some. The sample holds 180,000 or so clones. The sequenced material came from PBMCs. The rearrangement uses TRBV7-2 and TRBJ2-7, with a tentative D call TRBD2 (5 bases). This TCR was sampled from a woman aged 18-29 years in good health and CMV-seropositive. CDR3 DNA sequence: TGTGCCAGCAGCAGAGGACTCCAGATCCCACCCGGCGAGCAGTACTTC. Protein sequence: CASSRGLQIPPGEQYF.